These T cell receptor beta chains were read from a single sample in a study of response to subunit inactivated influenza vaccine. TCRdb reprocessed the RT-PCR reads via MiXCR and lists one record per CDR3 protein. Of 500,000 to 700,000 distinct CDR3 sequences listed, under 30% are singletons. The sample also formed part of further work on T cells expressing NK-cell markers.

This specimen was CD4+ T cells sorted from PBMCs, taken about 12 days after vaccination. The receptors were sampled from a man aged 45-65 years who received an inactivated influenza vaccine. Each CDR3 is given with its conserved first and last residue. The D gene is left open where the match is weak. Size values are once, few and many counts, or a class for expanded clones, and some rows have none.

size: few; D: NA; J: TRBJ2-3; V: TRBV11-2; CDR3: CASNQLWGDTQYF; DNA: TGTGCCAGCAACCAATTATGGGGCGATACGCAGTATTTT
size: NA; D: NA; J: TRBJ1-1; V: TRBV6-5; CDR3: CASSYRTLGVSTEAFF; DNA: TGTGCCAGCAGTTACCGTACCCTGGGGGTTAGCACTGAAGCTTTCTTT
size: NA; D: NA; J: TRBJ2-3; V: TRBV6-1; CDR3: CASSAAGQLTDTQYF; DNA: TGTGCCAGCAGTGCTGCCGGACAGCTCACAGATACGCAGTATTTT
size: NA; D: NA; J: TRBJ2-1; V: TRBV20-1; CDR3: CSAPADRRKSYNEQFF; DNA: TGCAGTGCCCCCGCGGACAGAAGGAAATCCTACAATGAGCAGTTCTTC
size: many; D: TRBD2; J: TRBJ2-7; V: TRBV20-1; CDR3: CSARTSGRYEQYF; DNA: TGCAGTGCAAGGACTAGCGGGAGGTACGAGCAGTACTTC
size: NA; D: TRBD2; J: TRBJ2-3; V: TRBV20-1; CDR3: CSARDPSGGRTDTQYF; DNA: TGCAGTGCTAGAGATCCTAGCGGGGGAAGAACAGATACGCAGTATTTT
size: NA; D: NA; J: TRBJ2-7; V: TRBV29-1; CDR3: CSVVLAGRTYEQYF; DNA: TGCAGCGTTGTACTGGCAGGGAGAACCTACGAGCAGTACTTC
size: NA; D: NA; J: TRBJ1-1; V: TRBV4-1; CDR3: CASSQDPGVGAEAFF; DNA: TGCGCCAGCAGCCAAGACCCCGGGGTCGGGGCTGAAGCTTTCTTT
size: NA; D: NA; J: TRBJ2-1; V: TRBV24-1; CDR3: CATSSASTSANEQFF; DNA: TGTGCCACCAGTTCTGCCTCGACAAGCGCCAATGAGCAGTTCTTC
size: NA; D: NA; J: TRBJ2-6; V: TRBV20-1; CDR3: CSAGRLAGANVLTF; DNA: TGCAGTGCTGGCAGACTAGCTGGGGCCAACGTCCTGACTTTC
size: few; D: TRBD1; J: TRBJ1-1; V: TRBV11-2; CDR3: CASSYNRGAEAFF; DNA: TGTGCCAGCAGCTACAACAGGGGCGCTGAAGCTTTCTTT
size: NA; D: TRBD2; J: TRBJ2-5; V: TRBV5-1; CDR3: CASSTGLAGGQETQYF; DNA: TGCGCCAGCAGCACGGGACTAGCGGGGGGTCAAGAGACCCAGTACTTC
size: NA; D: TRBD2; J: TRBJ2-1; V: TRBV19; CDR3: CASSSGTSGGYNEQFF; DNA: TGTGCCAGTAGTAGCGGGACTAGCGGAGGTTACAATGAGCAGTTCTTC
size: few; D: NA; J: TRBJ2-5; V: TRBV12-3/TRBV12-4; CDR3: CASTLDRRQTQYF; DNA: TGTGCCAGCACCCTCGACAGAAGACAGACCCAGTACTTC
size: NA; D: NA; J: TRBJ2-7; V: TRBV5-1; CDR3: CASSLKWGQYEQYF; DNA: TGCGCCAGCAGCTTGAAGTGGGGGCAGTACGAGCAGTACTTC
size: many; D: TRBD1; J: TRBJ2-5; V: TRBV5-1; CDR3: CASSPGQGLQETQYF; DNA: TGCGCCAGCAGCCCAGGACAGGGCCTTCAAGAGACCCAGTACTTC
size: few; D: NA; J: TRBJ2-1; V: TRBV10-3; CDR3: CAISDRGATSNEQFF; DNA: TGTGCCATCAGTGATCGGGGGGCGACGTCCAATGAGCAGTTCTTC
size: NA; D: NA; J: TRBJ2-2; V: TRBV7-9; CDR3: CASGAAGTGELFF; DNA: TGTGCCAGCGGGGCGGCGGGCACCGGGGAGCTGTTTTTT
size: NA; D: TRBD2; J: TRBJ2-1; V: TRBV12-5; CDR3: CASGLDSGAVEQFF; DNA: TGTGCTAGTGGTTTGGATAGCGGGGCCGTTGAGCAGTTCTTC
size: few; D: TRBD1; J: TRBJ2-5; V: TRBV29-1; CDR3: CSVGGQGAGETQYF; DNA: TGCAGCGTGGGGGGACAGGGGGCGGGGGAGACCCAGTACTTC
size: NA; D: NA; J: TRBJ1-1; V: TRBV28; CDR3: CASSTIGSYDTEAFF; DNA: TGTGCCAGCAGTACCATTGGGAGCTACGACACTGAAGCTTTCTTT
size: few; D: TRBD1; J: TRBJ1-2; V: TRBV18; CDR3: CASSSQGTNYGYTF; DNA: TGTGCCAGCTCATCACAGGGGACTAACTATGGCTACACCTTC
size: NA; D: TRBD2; J: TRBJ2-1; V: TRBV10-3; CDR3: CATSVGGSNEQFF; DNA: TGTGCCACCAGTGTTGGCGGGAGTAATGAGCAGTTCTTC
size: NA; D: NA; J: TRBJ1-6; V: TRBV10-3; CDR3: CAITPGDGYNSPLHF; DNA: TGTGCCATCACCCCCGGGGACGGTTATAATTCACCCCTCCACTTT
size: many; D: NA; J: TRBJ1-6; V: TRBV12-3/TRBV12-4; CDR3: CASSISTGVNSPLHF; DNA: TGTGCCAGCAGTATATCGACAGGAGTTAATTCACCCCTCCACTTT
size: many; D: NA; J: TRBJ1-1; V: TRBV5-1; CDR3: CASSLDRRNTEAFF; DNA: TGCGCCAGCAGCTTGGACAGACGGAACACTGAAGCTTTCTTT
size: NA; D: NA; J: TRBJ2-5; V: TRBV7-9; CDR3: CASSFVQGRWETQYF; DNA: TGTGCCAGCAGCTTCGTCCAGGGCCGATGGGAGACCCAGTACTTC
size: once; D: NA; J: TRBJ2-7; V: TRBV6-6; CDR3: CASSYGRDDEQYF; DNA: TGTGCCAGCAGTTATGGCAGGGATGACGAGCAGTACTTC
size: NA; D: TRBD1; J: TRBJ2-5; V: TRBV9; CDR3: CASSVALGQGQETQYF; DNA: TGTGCCAGCAGCGTAGCTCTGGGACAGGGGCAAGAGACCCAGTACTTC
size: few; D: TRBD1; J: TRBJ1-4; V: TRBV12-3/TRBV12-4; CDR3: CASKATGSGEKLFF; DNA: TGTGCCAGCAAAGCGACAGGGTCGGGTGAAAAACTGTTTTTT
size: many; D: NA; J: TRBJ2-4; V: TRBV5-4; CDR3: CASSPGRTEYF; DNA: TGTGCCAGCAGCCCAGGACGGACTGAGTACTTC